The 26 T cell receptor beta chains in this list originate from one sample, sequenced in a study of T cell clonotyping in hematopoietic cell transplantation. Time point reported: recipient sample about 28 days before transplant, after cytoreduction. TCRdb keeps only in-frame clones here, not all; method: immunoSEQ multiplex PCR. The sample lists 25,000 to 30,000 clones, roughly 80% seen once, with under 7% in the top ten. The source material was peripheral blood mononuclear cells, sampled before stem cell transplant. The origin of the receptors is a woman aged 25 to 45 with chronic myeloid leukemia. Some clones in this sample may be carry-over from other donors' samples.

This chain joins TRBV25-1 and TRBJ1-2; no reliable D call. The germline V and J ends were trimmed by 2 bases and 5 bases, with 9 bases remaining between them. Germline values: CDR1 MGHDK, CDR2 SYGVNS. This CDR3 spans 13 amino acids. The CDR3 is CASSEETGYGYTF. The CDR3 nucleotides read TGTGCCAGCAGTGAAGAGACCGGATATGGCTACACCTTC.

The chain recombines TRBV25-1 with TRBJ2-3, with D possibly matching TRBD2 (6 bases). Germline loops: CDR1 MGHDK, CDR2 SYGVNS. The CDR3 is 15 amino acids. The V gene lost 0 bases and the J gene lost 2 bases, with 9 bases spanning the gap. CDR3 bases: TGTGCCAGCAGTGAATACGGCGGGACCACAGATACGCAGTATTTT. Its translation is CASSEYGGTTDTQYF.

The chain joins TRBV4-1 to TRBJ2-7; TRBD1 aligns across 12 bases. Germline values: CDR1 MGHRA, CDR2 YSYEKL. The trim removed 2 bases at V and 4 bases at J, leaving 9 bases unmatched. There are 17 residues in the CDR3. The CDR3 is CASSQRRGTGGDYEQYF. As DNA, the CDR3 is TGCGCCAGCAGCCAAAGACGCGGGACAGGGGGCGATTACGAGCAGTACTTC.

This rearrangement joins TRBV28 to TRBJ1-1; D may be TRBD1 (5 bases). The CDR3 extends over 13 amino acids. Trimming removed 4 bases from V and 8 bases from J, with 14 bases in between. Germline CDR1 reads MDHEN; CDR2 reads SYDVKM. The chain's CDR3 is CASSWGELGEAFF. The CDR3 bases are TGTGCCAGCAGTTGGGGGGAACTAGGAGAAGCTTTCTTT.

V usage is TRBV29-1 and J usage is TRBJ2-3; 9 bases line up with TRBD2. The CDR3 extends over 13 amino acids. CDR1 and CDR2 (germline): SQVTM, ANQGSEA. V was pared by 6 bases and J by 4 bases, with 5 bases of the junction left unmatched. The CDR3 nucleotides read TGCAGCGTGAGCGGGGGGATCGCAGATACGCAGTATTTT. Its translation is CSVSGGIADTQYF.

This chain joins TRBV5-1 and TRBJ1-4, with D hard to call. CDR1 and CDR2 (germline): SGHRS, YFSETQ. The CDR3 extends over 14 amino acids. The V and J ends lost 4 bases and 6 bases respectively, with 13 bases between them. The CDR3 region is CASSGRSLDEKLFF. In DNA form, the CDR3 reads TGCGCCAGCAGCGGAAGGTCCTTGGATGAAAAACTGTTTTTT.

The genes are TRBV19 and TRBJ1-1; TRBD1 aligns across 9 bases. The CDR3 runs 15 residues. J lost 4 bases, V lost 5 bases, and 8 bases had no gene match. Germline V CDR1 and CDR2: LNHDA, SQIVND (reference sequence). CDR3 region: CASSARRDRVTEAFF. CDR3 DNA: TGTGCCAGTAGTGCCAGACGGGACAGGGTCACTGAAGCTTTCTTT. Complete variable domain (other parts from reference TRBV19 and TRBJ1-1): DGGITQSPKYLFRKEGQNVTLSCEQNLNHDAMYWYRQDPGQGLRLIYYSQIVNDFQKGDIAEGYSVSREKKESFPLTVTSAQKNPTAFYLCASSARRDRVTEAFFGQGTRLTVV.

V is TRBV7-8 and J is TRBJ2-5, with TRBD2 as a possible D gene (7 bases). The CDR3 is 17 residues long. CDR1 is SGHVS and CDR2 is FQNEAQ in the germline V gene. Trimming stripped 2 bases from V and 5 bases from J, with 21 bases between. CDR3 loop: CASSLFSPRGRRETQYF. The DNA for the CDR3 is TGTGCCAGCAGCTTATTTTCCCCGCGGGGGCGAAGGGAGACCCAGTACTTC.

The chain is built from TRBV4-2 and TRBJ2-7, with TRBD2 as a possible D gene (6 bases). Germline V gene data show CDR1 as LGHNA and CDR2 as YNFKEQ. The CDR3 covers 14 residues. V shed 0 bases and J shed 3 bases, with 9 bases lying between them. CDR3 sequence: CASSQESSGYEQYF. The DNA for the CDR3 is TGTGCCAGCAGCCAAGAAAGTAGCGGCTACGAGCAGTACTTC.

The CDR3 DNA sequence: TGTGCCATCAGTGAGTCGGGGGGGGTTAACTATGGCTACACCTTC. As protein: CAISESGGVNYGYTF. The chain links TRBV10-3 to TRBJ1-2; TRBD1 is a possible D gene (5 bases). Trimming pared 0 bases from V and 1 base from J, leaving 9 bases between. The CDR3 length is 15 residues. CDR1 and CDR2 from the germline V gene are ENHRY and SYGVKD.

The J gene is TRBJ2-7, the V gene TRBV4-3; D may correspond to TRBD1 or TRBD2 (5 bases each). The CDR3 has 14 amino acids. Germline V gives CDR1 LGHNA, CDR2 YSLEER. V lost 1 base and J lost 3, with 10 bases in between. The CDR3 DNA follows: TGCGCCAGCAGCCAAGTCCGGGGCCTCTACGAGCAGTACTTC. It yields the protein CASSQVRGLYEQYF.

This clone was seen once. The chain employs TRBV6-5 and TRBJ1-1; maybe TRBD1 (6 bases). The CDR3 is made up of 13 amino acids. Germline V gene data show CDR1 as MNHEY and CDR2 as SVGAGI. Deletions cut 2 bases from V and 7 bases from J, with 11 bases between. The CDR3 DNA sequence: TGTGCCAGCAGTTACACCGGACAGAGTGAAGCTTTCTTT. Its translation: CASSYTGQSEAFF.

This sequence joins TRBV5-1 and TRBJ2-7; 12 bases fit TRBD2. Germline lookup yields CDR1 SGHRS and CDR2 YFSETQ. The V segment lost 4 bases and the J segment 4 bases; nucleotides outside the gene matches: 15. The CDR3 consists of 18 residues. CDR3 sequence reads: CASSRRASGGASVYEQYF. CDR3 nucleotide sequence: TGCGCCAGCAGCCGCCGAGCTAGCGGGGGGGCCTCGGTGTACGAGCAGTACTTC.

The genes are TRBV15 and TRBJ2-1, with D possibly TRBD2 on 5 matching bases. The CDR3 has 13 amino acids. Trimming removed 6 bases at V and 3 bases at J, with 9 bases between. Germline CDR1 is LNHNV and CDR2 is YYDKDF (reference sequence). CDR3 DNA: TGTGCCACCAGAAGTGGGAGCTACAATGAGCAGTTCTTC. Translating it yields CATRSGSYNEQFF. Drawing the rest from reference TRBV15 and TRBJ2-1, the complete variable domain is DAMVIQNPRYQVTQFGKPVTLSCSQTLNHNVMYWYQQKSSQAPKLLFHYYDKDFNNEADTPDNFQSRRPNTSFCFLDIRSPGLGDTAMYLCATRSGSYNEQFFGPGTRLTVL.

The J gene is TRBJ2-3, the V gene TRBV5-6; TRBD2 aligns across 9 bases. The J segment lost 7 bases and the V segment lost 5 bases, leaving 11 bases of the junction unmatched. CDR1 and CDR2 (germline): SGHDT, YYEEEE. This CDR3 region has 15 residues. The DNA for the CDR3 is TGTGCCAGCAGTAGCCTGGGCGGGGGGGCGAATACGCAGTATTTT. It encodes CASSSLGGGANTQYF. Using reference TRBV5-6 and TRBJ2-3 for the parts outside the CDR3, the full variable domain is DAGVTQSPTHLIKTRGQQVTLRCSPKSGHDTVSWYQQALGQGPQFIFQYYEEEERQRGNFPDRFSGHQFPNYSSELNVNALLLGDSALYLCASSSLGGGANTQYFGPGTRLTVL.

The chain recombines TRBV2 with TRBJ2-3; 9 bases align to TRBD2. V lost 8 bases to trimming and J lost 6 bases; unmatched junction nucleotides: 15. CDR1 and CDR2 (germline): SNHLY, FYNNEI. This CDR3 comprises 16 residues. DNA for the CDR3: TGTGCCAGCTCTTATGGGGCTAGCGGGGCCCGGGATACGCAGTATTTT. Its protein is CASSYGASGARDTQYF.

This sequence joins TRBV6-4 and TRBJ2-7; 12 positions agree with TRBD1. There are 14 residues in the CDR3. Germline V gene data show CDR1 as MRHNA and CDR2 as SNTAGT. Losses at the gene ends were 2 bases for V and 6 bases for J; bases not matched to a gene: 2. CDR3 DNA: TGTGCCAGCAGTGACGGGACAGGGGGCGCCGAGCAGTACTTC. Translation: CASSDGTGGAEQYF.

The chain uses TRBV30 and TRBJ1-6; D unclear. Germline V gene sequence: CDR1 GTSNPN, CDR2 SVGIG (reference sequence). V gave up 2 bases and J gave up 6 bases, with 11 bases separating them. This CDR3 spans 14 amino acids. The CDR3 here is CAWSLGSGNSPLHF. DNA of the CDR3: TGTGCCTGGAGTTTGGGGAGTGGTAATTCACCCCTCCACTTT.

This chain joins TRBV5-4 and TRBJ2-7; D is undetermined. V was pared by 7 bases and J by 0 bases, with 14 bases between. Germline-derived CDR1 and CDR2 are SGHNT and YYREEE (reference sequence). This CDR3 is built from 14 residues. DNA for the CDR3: TGTGCCAGCGGCGCCGACGTGGGCTCCTACGAGCAGTACTTC. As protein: CASGADVGSYEQYF.

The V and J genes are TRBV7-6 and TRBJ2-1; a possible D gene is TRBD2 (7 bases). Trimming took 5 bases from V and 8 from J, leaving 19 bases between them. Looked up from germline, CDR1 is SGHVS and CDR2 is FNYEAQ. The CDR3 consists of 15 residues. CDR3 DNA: TGTGCCAGCAGCAGACCCGGGGGGCCGACCGATGAGCAGTTCTTC. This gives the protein CASSRPGGPTDEQFF.

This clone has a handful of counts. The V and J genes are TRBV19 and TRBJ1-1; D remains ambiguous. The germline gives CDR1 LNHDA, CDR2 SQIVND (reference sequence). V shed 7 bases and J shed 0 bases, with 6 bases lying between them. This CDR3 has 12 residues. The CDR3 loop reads CASKDMNTEAFF. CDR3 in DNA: TGTGCCAGTAAGGATATGAACACTGAAGCTTTCTTT.

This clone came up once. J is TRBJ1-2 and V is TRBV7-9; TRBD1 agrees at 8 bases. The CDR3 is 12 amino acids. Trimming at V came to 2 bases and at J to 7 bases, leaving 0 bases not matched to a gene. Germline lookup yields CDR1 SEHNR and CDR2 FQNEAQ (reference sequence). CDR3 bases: TGTGCCAGCAGCTTAACAGGGGGTGGCTACACCTTC. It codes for CASSLTGGGYTF.

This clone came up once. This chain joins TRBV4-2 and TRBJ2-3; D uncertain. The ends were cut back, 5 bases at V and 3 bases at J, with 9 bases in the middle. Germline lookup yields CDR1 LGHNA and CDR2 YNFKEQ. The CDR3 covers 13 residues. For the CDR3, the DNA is TGTGCCAGCAGCGATCTCAGAACAGATACGCAGTATTTT. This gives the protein CASSDLRTDTQYF.

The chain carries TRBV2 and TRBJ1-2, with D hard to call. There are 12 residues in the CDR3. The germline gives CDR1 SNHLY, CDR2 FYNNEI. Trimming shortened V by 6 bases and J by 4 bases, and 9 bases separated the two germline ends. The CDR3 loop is CASRIKGYGYTF. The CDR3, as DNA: TGTGCCAGCAGGATAAAGGGCTATGGCTACACCTTC.

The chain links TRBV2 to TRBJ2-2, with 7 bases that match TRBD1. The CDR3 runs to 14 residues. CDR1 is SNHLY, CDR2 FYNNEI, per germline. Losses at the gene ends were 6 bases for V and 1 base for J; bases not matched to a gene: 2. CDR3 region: CASRQGRNTGELFF. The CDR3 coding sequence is TGTGCCAGCAGACAGGGGAGGAACACCGGGGAGCTGTTTTTT. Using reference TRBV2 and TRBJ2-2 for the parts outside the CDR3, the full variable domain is EPEVTQTPSHQVTQMGQEVILRCVPISNHLYFYWYRQILGQKVEFLVSFYNNEISEKSEIFDDQFSVERPDGSNFTLKIRSTKLEDSAMYFCASRQGRNTGELFFGEGSRLTVL.

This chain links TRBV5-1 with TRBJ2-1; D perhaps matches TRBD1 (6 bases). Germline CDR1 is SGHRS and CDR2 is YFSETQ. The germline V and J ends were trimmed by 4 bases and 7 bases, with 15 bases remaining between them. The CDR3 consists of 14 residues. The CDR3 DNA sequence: TGCGCCAGCAGCCCGGACAGTAGCCGGAATGAGCAGTTCTTC. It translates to CASSPDSSRNEQFF.